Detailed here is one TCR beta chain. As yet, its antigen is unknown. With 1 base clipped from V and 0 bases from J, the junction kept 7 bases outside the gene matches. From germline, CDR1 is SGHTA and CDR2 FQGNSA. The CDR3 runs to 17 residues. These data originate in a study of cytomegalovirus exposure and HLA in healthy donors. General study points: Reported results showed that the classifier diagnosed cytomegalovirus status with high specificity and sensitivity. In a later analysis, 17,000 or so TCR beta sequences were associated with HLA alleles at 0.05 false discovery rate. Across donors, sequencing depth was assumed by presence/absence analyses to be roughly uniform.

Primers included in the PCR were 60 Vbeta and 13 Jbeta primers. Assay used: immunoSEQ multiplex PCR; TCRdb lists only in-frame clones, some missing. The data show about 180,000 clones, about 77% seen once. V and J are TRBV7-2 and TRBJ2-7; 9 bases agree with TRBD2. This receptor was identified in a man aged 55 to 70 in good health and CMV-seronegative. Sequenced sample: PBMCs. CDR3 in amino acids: CASSLGLAGRISYEQYF. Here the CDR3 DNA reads TGTGCCAGCAGCTTAGGCCTAGCGGGACGGATCTCCTACGAGCAGTACTTC.